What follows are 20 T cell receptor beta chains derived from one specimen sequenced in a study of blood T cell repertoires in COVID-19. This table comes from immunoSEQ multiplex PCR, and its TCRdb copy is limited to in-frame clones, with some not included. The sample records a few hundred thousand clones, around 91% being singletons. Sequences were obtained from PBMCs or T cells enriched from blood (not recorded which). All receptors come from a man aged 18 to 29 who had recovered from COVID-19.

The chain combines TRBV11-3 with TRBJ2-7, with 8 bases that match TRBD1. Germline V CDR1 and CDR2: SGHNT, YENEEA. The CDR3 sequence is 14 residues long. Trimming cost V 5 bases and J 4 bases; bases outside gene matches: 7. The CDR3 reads CASSHGTGNYEQYF. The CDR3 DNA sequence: TGTGCCAGCAGCCACGGGACAGGAAATTACGAGCAGTACTTC.

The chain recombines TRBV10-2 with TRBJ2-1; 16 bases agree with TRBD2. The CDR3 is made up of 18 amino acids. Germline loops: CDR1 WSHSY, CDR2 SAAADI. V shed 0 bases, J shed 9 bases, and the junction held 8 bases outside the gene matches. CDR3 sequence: CASSESGTSGGAFLEQFF. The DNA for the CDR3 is TGCGCCAGCAGTGAGTCGGGGACTAGCGGGGGGGCCTTCCTTGAGCAGTTCTTC.

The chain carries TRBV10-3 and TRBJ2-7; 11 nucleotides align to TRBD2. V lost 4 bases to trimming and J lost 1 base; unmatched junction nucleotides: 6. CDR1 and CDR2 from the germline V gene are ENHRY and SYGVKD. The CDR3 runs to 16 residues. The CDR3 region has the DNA TGTGCCATCAGTGGTAAGGGACTAGCGGAATCCTACGAGCAGTACTTC. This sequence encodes CAISGKGLAESYEQYF.

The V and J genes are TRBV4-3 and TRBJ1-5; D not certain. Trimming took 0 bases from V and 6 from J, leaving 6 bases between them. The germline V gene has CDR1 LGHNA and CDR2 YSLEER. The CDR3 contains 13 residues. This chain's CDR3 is CASSQDEVQPQHF. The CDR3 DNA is TGCGCCAGCAGCCAAGATGAGGTTCAGCCCCAGCATTTT.

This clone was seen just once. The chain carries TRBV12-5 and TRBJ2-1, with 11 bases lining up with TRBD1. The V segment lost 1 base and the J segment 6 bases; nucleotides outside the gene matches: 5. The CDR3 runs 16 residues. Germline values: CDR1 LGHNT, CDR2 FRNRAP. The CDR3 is CASGLAGTGGSNEQFF. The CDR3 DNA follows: TGTGCTAGTGGTTTGGCCGGGACAGGGGGGAGCAATGAGCAGTTCTTC.

CDR3 amino acids: CASSGGTSRSYEQYF. The CDR3, as DNA: TGTGCCAGCAGCGGGGGGACTAGTCGGTCCTACGAGCAGTACTTC. The chain employs TRBV9 and TRBJ2-7; TRBD2 aligns across 8 bases. Trimming removed 3 bases from V and 1 base from J; junction bases left unmatched: 6. CDR3 size: 15 residues. In germline, CDR1 is SGDLS, CDR2 YYNGEE.

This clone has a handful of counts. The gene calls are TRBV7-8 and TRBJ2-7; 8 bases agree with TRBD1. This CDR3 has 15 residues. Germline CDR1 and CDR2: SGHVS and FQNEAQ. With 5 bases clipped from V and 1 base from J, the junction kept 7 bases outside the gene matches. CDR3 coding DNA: TGTGCCAGCAGCCCCGGACAGGGACCGTCCTACGAGCAGTACTTC. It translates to CASSPGQGPSYEQYF.

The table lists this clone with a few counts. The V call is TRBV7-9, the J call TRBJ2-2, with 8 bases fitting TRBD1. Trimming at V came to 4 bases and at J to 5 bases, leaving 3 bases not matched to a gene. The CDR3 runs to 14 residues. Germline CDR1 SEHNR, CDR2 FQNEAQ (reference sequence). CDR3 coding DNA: TGTGCCAGCAGCTCGAGACAGGGGACCGGGGAGCTGTTTTTT. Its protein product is CASSSRQGTGELFF.

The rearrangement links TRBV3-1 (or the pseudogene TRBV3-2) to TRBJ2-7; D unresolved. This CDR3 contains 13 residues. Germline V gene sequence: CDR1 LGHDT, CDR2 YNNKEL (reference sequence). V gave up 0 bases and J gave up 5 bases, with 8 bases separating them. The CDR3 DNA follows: TGTGCCAGCAGCCAAGATTTCCTCCACGAGCAGTACTTC. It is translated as CASSQDFLHEQYF.

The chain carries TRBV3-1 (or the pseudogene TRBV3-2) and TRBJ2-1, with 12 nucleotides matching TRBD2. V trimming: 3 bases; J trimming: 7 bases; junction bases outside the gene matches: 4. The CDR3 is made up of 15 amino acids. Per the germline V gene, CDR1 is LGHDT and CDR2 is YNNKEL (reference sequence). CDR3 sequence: CASSHVTSGRNEQFF. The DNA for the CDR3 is TGTGCCAGCAGCCATGTGACTAGCGGGAGAAATGAGCAGTTCTTC.

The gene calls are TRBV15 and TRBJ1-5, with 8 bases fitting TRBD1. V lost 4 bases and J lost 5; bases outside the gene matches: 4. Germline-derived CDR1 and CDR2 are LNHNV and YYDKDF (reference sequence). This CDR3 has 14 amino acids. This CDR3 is CATSTRTGYQPQHF. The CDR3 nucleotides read TGTGCCACCAGCACTAGGACAGGGTATCAGCCCCAGCATTTT.

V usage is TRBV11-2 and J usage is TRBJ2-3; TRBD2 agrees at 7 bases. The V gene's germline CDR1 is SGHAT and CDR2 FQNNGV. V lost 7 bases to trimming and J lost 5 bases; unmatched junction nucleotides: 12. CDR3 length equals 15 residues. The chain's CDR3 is CASTPRGVRGDTQYF. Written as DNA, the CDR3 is TGTGCCAGCACCCCACGGGGGGTAAGAGGAGATACGCAGTATTTT.

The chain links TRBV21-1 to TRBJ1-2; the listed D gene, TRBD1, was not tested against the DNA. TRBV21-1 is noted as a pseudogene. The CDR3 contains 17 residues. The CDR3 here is CASSKDPKQGRNYGYTF. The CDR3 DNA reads TGTGCCAGCAGCAAAGACCCCAAACAGGGTAGGAACTATGGCTACACCTTC.

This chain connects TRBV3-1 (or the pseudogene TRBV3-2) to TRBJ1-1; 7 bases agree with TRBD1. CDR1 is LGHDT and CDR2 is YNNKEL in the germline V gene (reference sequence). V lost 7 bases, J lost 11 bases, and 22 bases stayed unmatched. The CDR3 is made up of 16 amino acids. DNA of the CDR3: TGTGCCAGCACTCTAGGCGAGGGGGCGCGGAGGGGTTGGGCTTTCTTT. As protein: CASTLGEGARRGWAFF.

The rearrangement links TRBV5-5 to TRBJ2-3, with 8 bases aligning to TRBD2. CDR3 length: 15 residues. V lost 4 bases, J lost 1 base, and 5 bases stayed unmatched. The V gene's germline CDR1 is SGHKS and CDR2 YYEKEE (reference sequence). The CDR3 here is CASSNTGGRTDTQYF. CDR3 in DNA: TGTGCCAGCAGCAATACGGGGGGGCGCACAGATACGCAGTATTTT. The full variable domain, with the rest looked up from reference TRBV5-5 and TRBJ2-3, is DAGVTQSPTHLIKTRGQQVTLRCSPISGHKSVSWYQQVLGQGPQFIFQYYEKEERGRGNFPDRFSARQFPNYSSELNVNALLLGDSALYLCASSNTGGRTDTQYFGPGTRLTVL.

For the CDR3, the DNA is TGTGCCAGCAGTTTAAAGGGGTCGCCGGCAAACACCATATATTTT. Its translation: CASSLKGSPANTIYF. This chain links TRBV27 with TRBJ1-3; possibly TRBD1 for D (5 bases). Germline V gene lookup returns CDR1 MNHEY and CDR2 SMNVEV (reference sequence). The CDR3 is made up of 15 amino acids. V dropped 2 bases and J dropped 6 bases, with 14 bases sitting between them.

The CDR3: CASSPGQTQGEQYF. The CDR3 region has the DNA TGCGCCAGCAGCCCGGGACAGACCCAGGGAGAGCAGTACTTC. This sequence joins TRBV5-1 and TRBJ2-7; TRBD1 matches at 7 bases. V was pared by 4 bases and J by 7 bases, with 11 bases of the junction left unmatched. Germline V gene lookup returns CDR1 SGHRS and CDR2 YFSETQ. There are 14 residues in the CDR3.

The CDR3 protein is CAISAGQGEANYGYTF. CDR3 bases: TGTGCCATCAGTGCGGGACAGGGTGAAGCTAACTATGGCTACACCTTC. V and J are TRBV10-3 and TRBJ1-2, with 9 bases lining up with TRBD1. Trimming at V came to 4 bases and at J to 0 bases, leaving 6 bases not matched to a gene. The germline gives CDR1 ENHRY, CDR2 SYGVKD. This CDR3 spans 16 amino acids.

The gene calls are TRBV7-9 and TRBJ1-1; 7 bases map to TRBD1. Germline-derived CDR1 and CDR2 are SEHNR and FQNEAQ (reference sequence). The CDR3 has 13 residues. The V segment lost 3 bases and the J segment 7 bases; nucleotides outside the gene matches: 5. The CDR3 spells CASSFTGVDEAFF. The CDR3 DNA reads TGTGCCAGCAGCTTTACAGGGGTAGATGAAGCTTTCTTT.

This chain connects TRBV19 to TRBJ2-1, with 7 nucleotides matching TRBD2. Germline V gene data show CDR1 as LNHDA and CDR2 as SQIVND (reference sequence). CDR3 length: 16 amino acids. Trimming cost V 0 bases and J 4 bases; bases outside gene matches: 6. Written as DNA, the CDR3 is TGTGCCAGTAGTATAGAGGTCGGGAGGTTTTACAATGAGCAGTTCTTC. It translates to CASSIEVGRFYNEQFF. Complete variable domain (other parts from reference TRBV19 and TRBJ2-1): DGGITQSPKYLFRKEGQNVTLSCEQNLNHDAMYWYRQDPGQGLRLIYYSQIVNDFQKGDIAEGYSVSREKKESFPLTVTSAQKNPTAFYLCASSIEVGRFYNEQFFGPGTRLTVL.